A selection of T cell receptor beta chains follows, all from one sample in a study of blood T cell repertoires in COVID-19. Sequencing was performed with immunoSEQ multiplex PCR; in TCRdb, only in-frame clones are kept and a portion is missing. The sample consists of some 150,000 clones, roughly 81% of them appearing once. Sequenced material: peripheral blood. The source is a woman between 45 and 60 years old with active or convalescent COVID-19. Both conserved end residues are part of each CDR3. Fields, in order: D gene, J gene, V gene, clone size, CDR3 protein, CDR3 DNA. D genes are given only for firm matches. Clone size is stated in some rows and not others, as once, few, many or a class when expanded.

>.|TRBJ2-1|TRBV19|.
CASSQNRVKNEQFF
TGTGCCAGTAGCCAAAACAGGGTCAAAAATGAGCAGTTCTTC
>.|TRBJ1-5|TRBV19|.
CASSRGDSNQPQHF
TGTGCCAGTAGTCGGGGGGACAGCAATCAGCCCCAGCATTTT
>.|TRBJ1-1|TRBV3-1/TRBV3-2|few
CASSPQPDTEAFF
TGTGCCAGCAGCCCCCAACCGGACACTGAAGCTTTCTTT
>TRBD1|TRBJ2-6|TRBV19|.
CASTRQGLGSGANVLTF
TGTGCCAGTACCCGACAGGGTTTGGGCTCTGGGGCCAACGTCCTGACTTTC
>TRBD1|TRBJ2-5|TRBV15|.
CATSRGGTGKETQYF
TGTGCCACCAGCAGAGGAGGGACAGGAAAAGAGACCCAGTACTTC
>TRBD1|TRBJ2-2|TRBV19|.
CASRDRGTGELFF
TGTGCCAGTAGGGACAGGGGAACCGGGGAGCTGTTTTTT
>.|TRBJ2-6|TRBV6-4|.
CASRAPGANVLTF
TGTGCCAGCAGGGCCCCGGGGGCCAACGTCCTGACTTTC
>TRBD1|TRBJ1-6|TRBV28|once
CASSLSTGDSPLHF
TGTGCCAGCAGTTTAAGTACAGGGGATTCACCCCTCCACTTT
>TRBD1|TRBJ1-6|TRBV2|few
CASSEAWGTANSPLHF
TGTGCCAGCAGTGAAGCTTGGGGGACAGCTAATTCACCCCTCCACTTT
>.|TRBJ2-3|TRBV2|many
CASNLQGTSTDTQYF
TGTGCCAGCAACCTACAGGGGACTAGCACAGATACGCAGTATTTT
>TRBD1|TRBJ1-4|TRBV19|.
CASSSGTGATNEKLFF
TGTGCCAGTAGCTCCGGGACAGGGGCGACTAATGAAAAACTGTTTTTT
>.|TRBJ2-5|TRBV9|.
CASSVGSWEQTQYF
TGTGCCAGCAGCGTCGGGAGTTGGGAACAGACCCAGTACTTC
>.|TRBJ2-7|TRBV9|.
CASSVDGTSYEQYF
TGTGCCAGCAGCGTAGACGGGACTTCCTACGAGCAGTACTTC
>.|TRBJ1-4|TRBV11-2|.
CASSLVRSTNEKLFF
TGTGCCAGCAGCTTAGTTCGGTCGACTAATGAAAAACTGTTTTTT
>.|TRBJ2-7|TRBV7-9|many
CASSWDFDEQYF
TGTGCCAGCAGCTGGGACTTTGACGAGCAGTACTTC
>.|TRBJ1-1|TRBV7-9|.
CASSPGLLDTEAFF
TGTGCCAGCAGCCCGGGACTCCTGGACACTGAAGCTTTCTTT
>TRBD2|TRBJ2-1|TRBV4-2|.
CASSQELAGGYNEQFF
TGTGCCAGCAGCCAAGAACTAGCGGGGGGGTACAATGAGCAGTTCTTC
>TRBD1|TRBJ1-2|TRBV5-1|.
CASSTGQGAYYGYTF
TGCGCCAGCAGCACCGGACAGGGGGCTTACTATGGCTACACCTTC
>TRBD1|TRBJ1-2|TRBV13|.
CASSLGTGGFFPNGYTF
TGTGCCAGCAGCTTAGGGACAGGGGGCTTCTTCCCTAATGGCTACACCTTC
>TRBD1|TRBJ1-4|TRBV4-2|.
CASSEGQGNEKLFF
TGTGCCAGCAGCGAGGGACAGGGAAATGAAAAACTGTTTTTT
>.|TRBJ2-1|TRBV19|.
CASSLSSSYNEQFF
TGTGCCAGTAGTCTTAGCTCCTCCTACAATGAGCAGTTCTTC
>.|TRBJ2-7|TRBV11-1|few
CASSPDRSEQYF
TGTGCCAGCAGCCCCGACAGAAGCGAGCAGTACTTC
>TRBD2|TRBJ2-3|TRBV11-2|.
CASSLMGVSGSSTDTQYF
TGTGCCAGCAGCTTAATGGGAGTTAGCGGGAGTAGCACAGATACGCAGTATTTT
>TRBD2|TRBJ2-2|TRBV4-3|.
CASSQGLAGGHTGELFF
TGCGCCAGCAGCCAAGGACTAGCGGGGGGGCACACCGGGGAGCTGTTTTTT
>TRBD1|TRBJ2-2|TRBV5-1|.
CASSLETGAHTGELFF
TGCGCCAGCAGCTTGGAGACAGGGGCCCACACCGGGGAGCTGTTTTTT
>.|TRBJ1-2|TRBV5-6|few
CASSLAWGYTF
TGTGCCAGCAGCTTAGCTTGGGGCTACACCTTC
>TRBD1|TRBJ2-3|TRBV29-1|.
CSVGPADRATDTQYF
TGCAGCGTTGGCCCGGCGGACAGGGCCACAGATACGCAGTATTTT
>.|TRBJ2-2|TRBV5-1|once
CASSSSGTGELFF
TGCGCCAGCAGCTCGTCGGGCACCGGGGAGCTGTTTTTT
>.|TRBJ2-1|TRBV6-2/TRBV6-3|.
CASSYRWENEQFF
TGTGCCAGCAGTTACCGCTGGGAGAATGAGCAGTTCTTC
>.|TRBJ2-3|TRBV11-2|.
CASSTRDTDTQYF
TGTGCCAGCAGCACCCGGGACACAGATACGCAGTATTTT
>TRBD2|TRBJ2-3|TRBV3-1/TRBV3-2|.
CASSQPGLAGEVGTQYF
TGTGCCAGCAGCCAGCCGGGACTAGCGGGAGAGGTGGGTACGCAGTATTTT
>.|TRBJ1-6|TRBV18|.
CASSPSQGGNSPLHF
TGTGCCAGCTCACCGAGCCAGGGAGGTAATTCACCCCTCCACTTT